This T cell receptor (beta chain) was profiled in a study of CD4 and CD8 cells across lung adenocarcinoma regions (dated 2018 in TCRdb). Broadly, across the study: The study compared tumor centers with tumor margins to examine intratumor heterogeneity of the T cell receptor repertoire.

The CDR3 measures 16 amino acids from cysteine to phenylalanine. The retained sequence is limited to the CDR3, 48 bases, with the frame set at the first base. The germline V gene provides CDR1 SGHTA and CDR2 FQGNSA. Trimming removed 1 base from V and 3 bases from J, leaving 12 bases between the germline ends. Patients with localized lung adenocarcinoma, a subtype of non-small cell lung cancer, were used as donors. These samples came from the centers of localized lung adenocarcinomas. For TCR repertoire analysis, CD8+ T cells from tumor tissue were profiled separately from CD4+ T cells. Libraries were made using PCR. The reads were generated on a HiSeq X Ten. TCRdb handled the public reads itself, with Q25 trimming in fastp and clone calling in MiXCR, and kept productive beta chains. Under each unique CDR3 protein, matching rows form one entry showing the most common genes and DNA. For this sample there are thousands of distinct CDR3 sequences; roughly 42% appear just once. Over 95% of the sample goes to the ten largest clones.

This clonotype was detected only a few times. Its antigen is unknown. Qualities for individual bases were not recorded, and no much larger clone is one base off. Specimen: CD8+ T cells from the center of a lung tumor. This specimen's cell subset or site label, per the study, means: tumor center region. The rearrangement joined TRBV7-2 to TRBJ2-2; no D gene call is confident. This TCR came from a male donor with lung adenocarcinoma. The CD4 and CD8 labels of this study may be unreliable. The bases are TGTGCCAGCAGCTTAGGCCGCCTCCCGTACACCGGGGAGCTGTTTTTT. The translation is CASSLGRLPYTGELFF.